The rows below give T cell receptor beta chains drawn from one sample of a study of CD8 T cells in Susac syndrome. MiXCR, run by TCRdb on the immunoSEQ multiplex PCR reads, gives a single entry per CDR3 protein. Of roughly 80,000 distinct CDR3 sequences in the sample, around 94% were seen once. Material: CD8+ T cells from PBMCs. The origin of the receptors is a human donor in good health. The CDR3 runs from the conserved cysteine through the conserved F or W. The D gene is left open where the match is weak. Only some rows state a clone size, as once, few, many or a class for expanded clones.

J	V	size	D	CDR3	DNA
TRBJ1-1	TRBV4-3	-	-	CASSQFSRTEAFF	TGCGCCAGCAGCCAATTCTCCAGAACTGAAGCTTTCTTT
TRBJ1-4	TRBV5-1	-	-	CASSLDRSKEKLFF	TGCGCCAGCAGCCTCGACAGGTCTAAGGAAAAACTGTTTTTT
TRBJ1-2	TRBV20-1	-	TRBD1	CSARDLPQRTGLGYTF	TGCAGTGCTAGAGATCTCCCCCAAAGGACAGGGCTGGGCTACACCTTC
TRBJ2-7	TRBV4-2	-	-	CASRVAGSGEYEQYF	TGTGCCAGCCGGGTTGCGGGCTCGGGGGAGTACGAGCAGTACTTC
TRBJ2-1	TRBV3-1	-	TRBD2	CASSPPTSGWGNEQFF	TGTGCCAGCAGCCCTCCGACTAGCGGTTGGGGCAATGAGCAGTTCTTC
TRBJ2-1	TRBV11-3	-	-	CASSLGTHAYNEQFF	TGTGCCAGCAGCTTAGGCACCCATGCCTACAATGAGCAGTTCTTC
TRBJ2-1	TRBV13	-	TRBD2	CASSGSGQYNEQFF	TGTGCCAGCAGCGGTAGCGGGCAGTACAATGAGCAGTTCTTC
TRBJ1-5	TRBV6-5	-	TRBD1	CASSGGTEAYQPQHF	TGTGCCAGCAGTGGGGGGACAGAAGCCTATCAGCCCCAGCATTTT
TRBJ1-6	TRBV27	-	-	CASSFEGIRSPLHF	TGTGCCAGCAGTTTCGAGGGGATAAGATCACCCCTCCACTTT
TRBJ2-2	TRBV15	-	-	CATSRDRVAGELFF	TGTGCCACCAGCAGAGACAGGGTGGCCGGGGAGCTGTTTTTT
TRBJ2-3	TRBV28	-	TRBD2	CASSFASSGMSTDTQYF	TGTGCCAGCAGTTTTGCCTCTAGCGGAATGAGCACAGATACGCAGTATTTT
TRBJ2-5	TRBV7-9	-	-	CASSLADFTETQYF	TGTGCCAGCAGCTTAGCCGATTTTACGGAGACCCAGTACTTC
TRBJ2-1	TRBV7-9	-	TRBD2	CASTQLAGGNNEQFF	TGTGCCAGCACCCAACTAGCGGGGGGGAACAATGAGCAGTTCTTC
TRBJ2-2	TRBV24-1	-	-	CATSDLGDAGELFF	TGTGCCACCAGTGATTTAGGGGACGCCGGGGAGCTGTTTTTT
TRBJ2-7	TRBV6-2/TRBV6-3	once	-	CASSPTQGDWTYEQYF	TGTGCCAGCAGTCCAACTCAGGGTGATTGGACCTACGAGCAGTACTTC
TRBJ2-1	TRBV4-1	-	TRBD2	CASSLTSGSYNEQFF	TGCGCCAGCAGTCTGACTAGCGGGAGCTACAATGAGCAGTTCTTC
TRBJ2-1	TRBV11-2	-	-	CASIDRLQYNEQFF	TGTGCCAGCATCGATAGACTCCAATACAATGAGCAGTTCTTC
TRBJ2-5	TRBV3-1	-	-	CASSQVSGPVETQYF	TGTGCCAGCAGCCAAGTCTCGGGGCCAGTGGAGACCCAGTACTTC
TRBJ1-2	TRBV12-3/TRBV12-4	-	-	CASTLGVDYGYTF	TGTGCCAGCACCCTGGGGGTGGACTATGGCTACACCTTC
TRBJ2-5	TRBV20-1	-	-	CSARYKAFGTQETQYF	TGCAGTGCTAGATATAAGGCCTTCGGTACCCAAGAGACCCAGTACTTC
TRBJ2-3	TRBV9	-	-	CASSVDGVMDTQYF	TGTGCCAGCAGCGTAGACGGGGTTATGGATACGCAGTATTTT
TRBJ2-6	TRBV11-2	few	-	CASSSPDSGANVLTF	TGTGCCAGCAGCTCCCCGGACTCTGGGGCCAACGTCCTGACTTTC
TRBJ2-7	TRBV9	-	TRBD1	CASSADRTSSYEQYF	TGTGCCAGCAGCGCGGACAGGACAAGCTCCTACGAGCAGTACTTC
TRBJ1-1	TRBV2	-	-	CASTRNTEAFF	TGTGCCAGCACCCGGAACACTGAAGCTTTCTTT
TRBJ1-1	TRBV20-1	-	-	CSARDRLNTEAFF	TGCAGTGCTAGAGACAGATTGAACACTGAAGCTTTCTTT
TRBJ2-2	TRBV6-2/TRBV6-3	-	-	CASSYPRARSRQPNTGELFF	TGTGCCAGCAGTTACCCCCGGGCCAGATCCCGCCAGCCGAACACCGGGGAGCTGTTTTTT
TRBJ2-1	TRBV20-1	once	-	CSAHNEQFF	TGCAGTGCCCACAATGAGCAGTTCTTC
TRBJ2-2	TRBV4-3	-	-	CASSHRTGFGGELFF	TGCGCCAGCAGCCACCGAACAGGGTTTGGCGGGGAGCTGTTTTTT
TRBJ2-3	TRBV14	-	-	CASSQDRGPTDTQYF	TGTGCCAGCAGCCAAGATAGGGGCCCCACAGATACGCAGTATTTT
TRBJ1-4	TRBV28	-	-	CASVSTAANEKLFF	TGTGCCAGCGTGTCGACAGCGGCTAATGAAAAACTGTTTTTT
TRBJ2-2	TRBV12-3/TRBV12-4	-	-	CASSFKVNTGELFF	TGTGCCAGCAGTTTTAAGGTGAACACCGGGGAGCTGTTTTTT
TRBJ2-3	TRBV20-1	-	-	CSATHPIGSTDTQYF	TGCAGTGCTACCCACCCAATTGGCAGCACAGATACGCAGTATTTT
TRBJ2-7	TRBV7-9	-	TRBD1	CASSLTGQVSYEQYF	TGTGCCAGCAGCTTAACGGGACAGGTCTCCTACGAGCAGTACTTC
TRBJ2-1	TRBV11-2	-	TRBD2	CASSLPAGGSYNEQFF	TGTGCCAGCAGCTTACCCGCGGGGGGGTCCTACAATGAGCAGTTCTTC
TRBJ2-1	TRBV27	-	-	CASSNREQFLAEQFF	TGTGCCAGCAGTAACCGGGAGCAGTTCTTGGCTGAGCAGTTCTTC
TRBJ2-2	TRBV3-1	-	-	CASSPRMTDHRSRELFF	TGTGCCAGCAGCCCAAGAATGACCGATCACCGTTCTCGGGAGCTGTTTTTT
TRBJ1-1	TRBV29-1	-	TRBD1	CSAGRTGGKAEAFF	TGCAGCGCCGGAAGGACAGGGGGCAAGGCTGAAGCTTTCTTT
TRBJ1-5	TRBV19	-	TRBD1	CASSNVRQGEQPQHF	TGTGCCAGTAGTAATGTTCGGCAGGGGGAACAGCCCCAGCATTTT
TRBJ2-1	TRBV20-1	-	TRBD1	CSAPTPGQGANEQFF	TGCAGTGCCCCCACGCCGGGACAGGGGGCAAATGAGCAGTTCTTC
TRBJ2-7	TRBV11-2	-	TRBD1	CASSLETGGYEQYF	TGTGCCAGCAGCTTAGAGACAGGGGGGTACGAGCAGTACTTC
TRBJ1-5	TRBV19	-	TRBD1	CASRDRNQPQHF	TGTGCCAGTCGGGACAGGAATCAGCCCCAGCATTTT
TRBJ2-5	TRBV29-1	-	-	CSVGPETQYF	TGCAGCGTTGGTCCCGAGACCCAGTACTTC